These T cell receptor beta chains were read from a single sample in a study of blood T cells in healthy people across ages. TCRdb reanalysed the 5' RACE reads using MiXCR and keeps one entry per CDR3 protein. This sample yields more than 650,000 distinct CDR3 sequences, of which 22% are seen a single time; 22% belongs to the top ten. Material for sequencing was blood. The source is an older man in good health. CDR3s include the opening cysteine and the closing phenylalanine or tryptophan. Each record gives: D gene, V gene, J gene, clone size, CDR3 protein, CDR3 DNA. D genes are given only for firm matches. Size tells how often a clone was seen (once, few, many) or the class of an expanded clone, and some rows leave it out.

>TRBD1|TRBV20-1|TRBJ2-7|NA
CSARDPGTVSNEQYF
TGCAGTGCTAGGGATCCGGGGACAGTTAGCAACGAGCAGTACTTC
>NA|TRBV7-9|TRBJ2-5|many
CASSSVGGVTQETQYF
TGTGCCAGCAGCTCGGTCGGCGGGGTCACCCAAGAGACCCAGTACTTC
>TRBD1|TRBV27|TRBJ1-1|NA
CASSRTGVGTEAFF
TGTGCCAGCAGTAGGACAGGAGTCGGGACTGAAGCTTTCTTT
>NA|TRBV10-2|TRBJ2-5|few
CASSERVVETQYF
TGCGCCAGCAGTGAGCGGGTTGTGGAGACCCAGTACTTC
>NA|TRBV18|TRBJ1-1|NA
CASSPGARDTEAFF
TGTGCCAGCTCACCGGGGGCTAGGGACACTGAAGCTTTCTTT
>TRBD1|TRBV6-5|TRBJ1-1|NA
CATCSGTGLMNTEAFF
TGTGCCACCTGCTCTGGGACAGGCCTTATGAACACTGAAGCTTTCTTT
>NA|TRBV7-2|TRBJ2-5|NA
CASSLARLETQYF
TGTGCCAGCAGCTTAGCGAGGTTGGAGACCCAGTACTTC
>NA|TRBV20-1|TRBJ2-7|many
CSAHNQGPRTGEQYF
TGCAGTGCCCACAATCAGGGGCCTAGAACGGGAGAGCAGTACTTC
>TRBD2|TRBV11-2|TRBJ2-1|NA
CASSLRRREGNEQFF
TGTGCCAGCAGCTTAAGACGGCGGGAGGGCAATGAGCAGTTCTTC
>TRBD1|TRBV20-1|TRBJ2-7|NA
CSIRGQGAIKQYF
TGCTCGATTCGCGGGCAGGGGGCGATCAAGCAGTACTTC
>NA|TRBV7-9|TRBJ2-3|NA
CASCCVTESTDTQYF
TGTGCCAGCTGCTGCGTGACGGAAAGCACAGATACGCAGTATTTT
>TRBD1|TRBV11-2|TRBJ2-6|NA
CASSFTGVGGANVLTF
TGTGCCAGCAGCTTCACAGGGGTAGGGGGGGCCAACGTCCTGACTTTC
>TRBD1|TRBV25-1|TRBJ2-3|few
CASSDGTGLTDTQYF
TGTGCCAGCAGTGATGGGACAGGGTTAACAGATACGCAGTATTTT
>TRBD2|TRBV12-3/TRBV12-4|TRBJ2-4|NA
CASKGAGNIQYF
TGTGCCAGCAAGGGAGCGGGGAACATTCAGTACTTC
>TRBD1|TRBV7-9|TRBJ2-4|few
CASSLATGQGNIQYF
TGTGCCAGCAGCTTAGCCACGGGACAGGGAAACATTCAGTACTTC
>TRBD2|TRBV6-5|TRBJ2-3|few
CASSYYRGGTDTQYF
TGTGCCAGCAGTTACTATCGGGGAGGGACAGATACGCAGTATTTT
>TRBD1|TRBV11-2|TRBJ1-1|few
CASSQTGTGVNTEAFF
TGTGCCAGCAGCCAGACCGGGACAGGGGTTAACACTGAAGCTTTCTTT
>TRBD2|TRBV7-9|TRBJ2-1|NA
CASSPPPSGRASYSEQFF
TGTGCCAGCAGTCCACCTCCTAGCGGGAGGGCTTCCTACAGTGAGCAGTTCTTC
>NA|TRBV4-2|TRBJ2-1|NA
CASSQARGAKNNEQFF
TGTGCCAGCAGCCAAGCGAGGGGAGCGAAAAACAATGAGCAGTTCTTC
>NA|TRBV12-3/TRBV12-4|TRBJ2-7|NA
CASSLGDRGMEQYF
TGTGCCAGCAGTTTAGGGGACCGGGGAATGGAGCAGTACTTC
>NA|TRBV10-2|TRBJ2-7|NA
CASSHGPEQYF
TGCGCCAGCAGCCACGGACCTGAGCAGTACTTC
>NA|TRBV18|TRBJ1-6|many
CASSPPAAFSPLHF
TGTGCCAGCTCACCACCGGCAGCTTTTTCACCCCTCCACTTT
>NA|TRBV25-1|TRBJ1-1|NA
CACQRVGEAFF
TGTGCCTGTCAGAGGGTTGGTGAAGCTTTCTTT
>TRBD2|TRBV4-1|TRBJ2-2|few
CASSQDRLLAGGYTGELFF
TGCGCCAGCAGCCAAGACCGATTATTGGCGGGGGGGTATACCGGGGAGCTGTTTTTT
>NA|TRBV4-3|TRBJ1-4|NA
CASSKEGLSRANEKLFF
TGCGCCAGCAGCAAAGAGGGACTCTCGCGAGCTAATGAAAAACTGTTTTTT
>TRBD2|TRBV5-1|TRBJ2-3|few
CASSPGTSGVRTDTQYF
TGCGCCAGCAGCCCAGGGACTAGCGGGGTTCGCACAGATACGCAGTATTTT
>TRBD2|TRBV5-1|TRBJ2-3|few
CASSPLAGGSSDTQYF
TGCGCCAGCAGCCCCTTAGCGGGGGGGAGTTCAGATACGCAGTATTTT
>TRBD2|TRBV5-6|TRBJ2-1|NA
CASSPRLAGVYNEQFF
TGTGCCAGCAGCCCCAGACTAGCGGGGGTCTACAATGAGCAGTTCTTC
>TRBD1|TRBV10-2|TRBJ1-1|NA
CASSERPGQGFVNTEAFF
TGCGCCAGCAGTGAGAGGCCGGGACAGGGTTTCGTGAACACTGAAGCTTTCTTT
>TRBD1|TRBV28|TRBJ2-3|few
CASSSYDRATDTQYF
TGTGCCAGCAGCTCTTATGACAGGGCCACAGATACGCAGTATTTT
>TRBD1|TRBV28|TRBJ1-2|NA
CASRLDRVGGYTF
TGTGCCAGCAGGCTCGACAGGGTGGGTGGCTACACCTTC
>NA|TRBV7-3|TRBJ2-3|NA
CASSLRGEGGWDTQYF
TGTGCCAGCAGCTTAAGGGGGGAAGGGGGCTGGGATACGCAGTATTTT
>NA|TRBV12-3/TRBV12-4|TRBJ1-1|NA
CASSGGDGTEAFF
TGTGCCAGCAGTGGGGGCGACGGCACTGAAGCTTTCTTT
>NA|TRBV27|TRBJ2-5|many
CASSFYGNQETQYF
TGTGCCAGCAGTTTTTATGGGAACCAAGAGACCCAGTACTTC
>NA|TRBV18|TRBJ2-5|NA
CASSSTGTLQETQYF
TGTGCCAGCTCATCCACCGGGACGCTCCAAGAGACCCAGTACTTC
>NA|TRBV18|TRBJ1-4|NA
CASSPGQGRGEKLFF
TGTGCCAGCTCACCAGGTCAAGGACGTGGGGAAAAACTGTTTTTT
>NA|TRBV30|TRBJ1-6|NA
CAWSVSGNSPLHF
TGTGCCTGGAGTGTATCCGGAAATTCACCCCTCCACTTT
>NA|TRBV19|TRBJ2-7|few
CASSPDRRLYEQYF
TGTGCCAGTAGCCCCGACAGAAGACTATACGAGCAGTACTTC